This is a list of T cell receptor beta chains from one sample in a study of T cells in Graves' hyperthyroidism and ophthalmopathy. Each CDR3 protein is one row after TCRdb ran MiXCR on the multiplex PCR reads. The table lists 550,000 to 600,000 distinct CDR3 sequences, 14% of them singletons. Input material: blood. All receptors come from a young woman with Graves' ophthalmopathy. The CDR3 runs from the conserved cysteine through the conserved F or W. A D gene is named only where the DNA matches it firmly. For some rows the clone size is stated as once, few or many, or as a class when expanded; others skip it.

DNA: TGTGCCAGCAGTTTATCGGCCCGGGTTGGCTACACCTTC; CDR3: CASSLSARVGYTF; J: TRBJ1-2; V: TRBV27; size: many; D: .
DNA: TGCAGTGCTCGCACGAGGGCTCTAGCGGGAGGGCGCAGTGAGCAGTTCTTC; CDR3: CSARTRALAGGRSEQFF; J: TRBJ2-1; V: TRBV20-1; size: many; D: TRBD2
DNA: TGTGCCAGCAGCCAAAGCCGGGGGGCCCAAGAGACCCAGTACTTC; CDR3: CASSQSRGAQETQYF; J: TRBJ2-5; V: TRBV3-1; size: .; D: .
DNA: TGTGCCAGCAGCGCTTCAGGGAGAAACACCATATATTTT; CDR3: CASSASGRNTIYF; J: TRBJ1-3; V: TRBV9; size: .; D: .
DNA: TGCGCCAGCAGCTCTCGACTAGCGGGAGGGCCCTCCTACGAGCAGTACTTC; CDR3: CASSSRLAGGPSYEQYF; J: TRBJ2-7; V: TRBV4-3; size: .; D: TRBD2
DNA: TGTGCCAGCAGCTCCTTACGGGGCCGCAGCCAAGAGACCCAGTACTTC; CDR3: CASSSLRGRSQETQYF; J: TRBJ2-5; V: TRBV7-9; size: many; D: .
DNA: TGTGCCACCAGCAGAGCCGCAGGGAGCAATCAGCCCCAGCATTTT; CDR3: CATSRAAGSNQPQHF; J: TRBJ1-5; V: TRBV15; size: many; D: .
DNA: TGTGCCAGCAGCGGTTACCGGGACAGTAGCACAGATACGCAGTATTTT; CDR3: CASSGYRDSSTDTQYF; J: TRBJ2-3; V: TRBV9; size: .; D: TRBD1
DNA: TGCAGTGTTACCGGACTAGCGGGAGGGGCCTACGAGCAGTACTTC; CDR3: CSVTGLAGGAYEQYF; J: TRBJ2-7; V: TRBV20-1; size: once; D: TRBD2
DNA: TGTGCCAGCAGCCGATTATTTACGCAGTATTTT; CDR3: CASSRLFTQYF; J: TRBJ2-3; V: TRBV11-2; size: many; D: .
DNA: TGTGCCAGCAGTTACTCTGGGACAGGCTTCTATGATGGCTACACCTTC; CDR3: CASSYSGTGFYDGYTF; J: TRBJ1-2; V: TRBV6-2/TRBV6-3; size: few; D: TRBD1
DNA: TGTGCCAGCAAGCAGGGGTGGCAGGACGAGCAGTACTTC; CDR3: CASKQGWQDEQYF; J: TRBJ2-7; V: TRBV2; size: many; D: .
DNA: TGTGCCAGCGGTCCACGGCGGTCTGGCTACACCTTC; CDR3: CASGPRRSGYTF; J: TRBJ1-2; V: TRBV28; size: many; D: .
DNA: TGCAGTGCTAGCTGGGACAGGGCTAAGGTGGTCTATGGCTACACCTTC; CDR3: CSASWDRAKVVYGYTF; J: TRBJ1-2; V: TRBV20-1; size: few; D: TRBD1
DNA: TGTGCCAGCAGCTTAGGGGGACAGGGTGAGAGAGAGACCCAGTACTTC; CDR3: CASSLGGQGERETQYF; J: TRBJ2-5; V: TRBV7-9; size: many; D: TRBD1
DNA: TGTGCCAGCAGTCCTCGACAGGGGCGAGCACCCCTCCACTTT; CDR3: CASSPRQGRAPLHF; J: TRBJ1-6; V: TRBV27; size: .; D: TRBD1
DNA: TGTGCCAGCAGTCCCGGGACGTACGGCGAGCAGTACTTC; CDR3: CASSPGTYGEQYF; J: TRBJ2-7; V: TRBV27; size: few; D: .
DNA: TGTGCCAGCAGTTTGGGGATTGCGAGCAATCAGCCCCAGCATTTT; CDR3: CASSLGIASNQPQHF; J: TRBJ1-5; V: TRBV12-3/TRBV12-4; size: many; D: .
DNA: TGTGCCAGCAGTCCTCTAGGGACAGGGGGCGGAGAGCAGTACTTC; CDR3: CASSPLGTGGGEQYF; J: TRBJ2-7; V: TRBV6-1; size: many; D: TRBD1
DNA: TGTGCCTGGAGTTCAGGCCGAGGTCAGCCCCAGCATTTT; CDR3: CAWSSGRGQPQHF; J: TRBJ1-5; V: TRBV30; size: once; D: .
DNA: TGTGCCAGCAGTCCGACAAGGCTGGGGGGAAACACCATATATTTT; CDR3: CASSPTRLGGNTIYF; J: TRBJ1-3; V: TRBV27; size: many; D: .
DNA: TGTGCCAGCAGCGTAGGTGGGGGTTACCACGAGCAGTACTTC; CDR3: CASSVGGGYHEQYF; J: TRBJ2-7; V: TRBV9; size: few; D: .
DNA: TGTGCCGGACGGGGTCATCCGACGAACACCGGGGAGCTGTTTTTT; CDR3: CAGRGHPTNTGELFF; J: TRBJ2-2; V: TRBV6-1; size: once; D: .
DNA: TGTGCCACCAGCAGAGATCCCAGGACTAGCTTGGGAGAGCAGTACTTC; CDR3: CATSRDPRTSLGEQYF; J: TRBJ2-7; V: TRBV15; size: few; D: TRBD2
DNA: TGCAGTGCTAGGCTGACTAGCGGGAGGGCCGGAGCCTACGAGCAGTACTTC; CDR3: CSARLTSGRAGAYEQYF; J: TRBJ2-7; V: TRBV20-1; size: many; D: TRBD2
DNA: TGTGCCACCAGTGAGACTGGACGTCAACCTCGCACAGATACGCAGTATTTT; CDR3: CATSETGRQPRTDTQYF; J: TRBJ2-3; V: TRBV24-1; size: many; D: .
DNA: TGTGCCAGCAGTTACTCGATCGTAAAGGGTGACTATGAGCAGTTCTTC; CDR3: CASSYSIVKGDYEQFF; J: TRBJ2-1; V: TRBV6-2/TRBV6-3; size: many; D: .
DNA: TGTGCCAGCAGTCACCGATCACAGGGGGCTGGCACAGATACGCAGTATTTT; CDR3: CASSHRSQGAGTDTQYF; J: TRBJ2-3; V: TRBV28; size: many; D: TRBD1
DNA: TGTGCCAGCAGGACAGGTTTCGAAGATACGCAGTATTTT; CDR3: CASRTGFEDTQYF; J: TRBJ2-3; V: TRBV6-2/TRBV6-3; size: .; D: .
DNA: TGTGCCAGCAGTGAAGCACATTGGGGCGCTGGAAACACCATATATTTT; CDR3: CASSEAHWGAGNTIYF; J: TRBJ1-3; V: TRBV2; size: many; D: .
DNA: TGCGCCAGCAGCTTGGAGGGGACAGGGGATCAGCCCCAGCATTTT; CDR3: CASSLEGTGDQPQHF; J: TRBJ1-5; V: TRBV5-1; size: .; D: TRBD1
DNA: TGTGCCAGCAGCTTCGGGACAGGGTTGTTCGGGGAGCTGTTTTTT; CDR3: CASSFGTGLFGELFF; J: TRBJ2-2; V: TRBV13; size: few; D: TRBD1
DNA: TGTGCCAGCAGCTTATTGTCGCGCGGGAGGGCCGGTGAGCAGTACTTC; CDR3: CASSLLSRGRAGEQYF; J: TRBJ2-7; V: TRBV7-2; size: many; D: TRBD2
DNA: TGTGCCAGCAGCCAACGACTTCAGGATGAGCAGTTCTTC; CDR3: CASSQRLQDEQFF; J: TRBJ2-1; V: TRBV14; size: few; D: .
DNA: TGTGCCAGCAGGCAAGCGGGATCTCCCTACGAGCAGTACTTC; CDR3: CASRQAGSPYEQYF; J: TRBJ2-7; V: TRBV6-2/TRBV6-3; size: many; D: TRBD2
DNA: TGTGCCAGCAGCCAAGATAAGGGGCGCGATACGCAGTATTTT; CDR3: CASSQDKGRDTQYF; J: TRBJ2-3; V: TRBV14; size: few; D: .
DNA: TGTGCCAGCTCAGCGGACAGCATGAACACTGAAGCTTTCTTT; CDR3: CASSADSMNTEAFF; J: TRBJ1-1; V: TRBV18; size: many; D: .
DNA: TGTGCCAGCAGCTCCGAGGCAGGGAGGGGTAACACTGAAGCTTTCTTT; CDR3: CASSSEAGRGNTEAFF; J: TRBJ1-1; V: TRBV7-9; size: many; D: .
DNA: TGCAGCGTTGAGGAGGGGCCGAGGGAAAAACTGTTTTTT; CDR3: CSVEEGPREKLFF; J: TRBJ1-4; V: TRBV29-1; size: many; D: .
DNA: TGTGCCAGCAGCTCGACTAGCGGGAAGGTAGATACGCAGTATTTT; CDR3: CASSSTSGKVDTQYF; J: TRBJ2-3; V: TRBV7-9; size: many; D: TRBD2
DNA: TGTGCCAGCAGCCCAACGGGACAAAACTATGGCTACACCTTC; CDR3: CASSPTGQNYGYTF; J: TRBJ1-2; V: TRBV11-1; size: many; D: .
DNA: TGTGCCAGCAGTTTAAGATGGGAAAGGGAGACCCAGTACTTC; CDR3: CASSLRWERETQYF; J: TRBJ2-5; V: TRBV27; size: many; D: .
DNA: TGTGCCAGCAGTCGACAGGGACCGATGAATCAGCCCCAGCATTTT; CDR3: CASSRQGPMNQPQHF; J: TRBJ1-5; V: TRBV12-3/TRBV12-4; size: .; D: TRBD1